This T cell receptor beta chain was obtained from a study of blood T cell repertoires in COVID-19. The wider study: The samples span acute and convalescent COVID-19 from the United States, Italy and Spain. Sources were T cells, B-cell-depleted T cells, or PBMCs; the material itself was cDNA or gDNA.

Original handling: Reference gene primers were amplified, and this amplification served to estimate nucleated cell counts. TCRdb keeps only in-frame clones here, not all; method: immunoSEQ multiplex PCR. V and J calls and clone size follow that table, whereas D and trimming were derived from the DNA. The sample lists some 100,000 clones, approximately 89% occurring once. There are 14 residues in the CDR3. Germline CDR1 MNHEY, CDR2 SVGAGI. Trimming took off 6 bases at V and 3 bases at J, with 15 bases between the two ends. Sequenced input: peripheral blood. The TCR comes from a man aged 45-60 years with acute or convalescent COVID-19. The V call is TRBV6-5, the J call TRBJ2-7; D unclear. The CDR3 spells CASRVEEANYEQYF. In DNA, the CDR3 is TGTGCCAGCAGGGTCGAAGAGGCCAACTACGAGCAGTACTTC.